This T cell receptor beta chain appears in the sequencing data of a study of T cells in Graves' hyperthyroidism and ophthalmopathy. Study outcomes and limitations: Blood held most thyroid clonotypes expanded above 0.001 frequency.

It was RNA transcripts that yielded the amplified TCR beta CDR3 regions. The TCR CDR3 was amplified in a first-round RT-PCR using the HTBI primer set. TCRdb redid the calling of the multiplex PCR reads with MiXCR, one entry per CDR3 protein. The table lists a few hundred thousand distinct CDR3 sequences, around 20% of them singletons, with approximately 26% in the top ten. This clonotype was detected ten times or more. The antigen remains unidentified. The germline V gene has CDR1 KGHSH and CDR2 LQKENI. The CDR3 consists of 13 residues. Trimming stripped 3 bases from V and 4 bases from J, with 9 bases between. The authors deemed Graves' hyperthyroidism stable absent ophthalmopathy progression within 18 months. Each diagnosis was grounded in clinical symptoms, serum thyroxine and TRAb, thyroid ultrasound, and orbital computed tomography.

The TCR comes from a young man with Graves' hyperthyroidism. Material: blood. V usage is TRBV18 and J usage is TRBJ2-5; D is uncertain. The CDR3 sequence: CASSPSVVETQYF. The CDR3 DNA reads TGTGCCAGCTCACCTTCAGTGGTAGAGACCCAGTACTTC.